The text below deals with one T cell receptor (beta chain). What it binds is unknown. Measured with immunoSEQ multiplex PCR; TCRdb has only the in-frame clones, and not every one. The table has approximately 90,000 clones, 90% to 95% seen once. The CDR3 sequence is 19 residues long. The V gene's germline CDR1 is GTSNPN and CDR2 SVGIG (reference sequence). The junction had 17 bases not matched to a gene; V was cut back by 3 bases and J by 0 bases. The sample comes from a study of graft-versus-host responses after intestinal transplantation. The receptor was isolated from a human donor who received an intestinal transplant. The chain is built from TRBV30 and TRBJ1-3; 7 bases are a match to TRBD1. The material sequenced was unstimulated CD8+ T cells sorted from spleen or lymph node cells, taken before intestinal transplant. DNA for the CDR3: TGTGCCTGGAGAAGGGTACGTGGGACAGCAGATCCCTCTGGAAACACCATATATTTT. This translates into CAWRRVRGTADPSGNTIYF.